A single sample gave rise to the 6 T cell receptor beta chains below, sequenced in a study of T cell changes during pregnancy in multiple sclerosis (dated by TCRdb to between 2018 and 2021). The library relied on the immunoSEQ multiplex PCR assay. TCRdb stores this immuneACCESS table with in-frame sequences only. Part of the clones is absent; in the studies checked, under half of the shortfall reflects unresolved V genes, and no reason is known for the rest. This sample comprises some 89,000 clones, approximately 94% of them detected only once. Roughly 2.5% of the sample is taken by the ten largest. The sequenced sample was peripheral blood, obtained in the third trimester of pregnancy. These receptors all stem from a female donor with multiple sclerosis, enrolled in a pregnancy study.

V is TRBV29-1 and J is TRBJ1-1; a weak D match, TRBD1 (6 bases). The CDR3 sequence is 13 residues long. Trimming shortened V by 6 bases and J by 1 base, and 12 bases separated the two germline ends. CDR1 is SQVTM, CDR2 ANQGSEA, per germline. The CDR3 sequence is CSVSGGPNTEAFF. In nucleotides, the CDR3 is TGCAGCGTATCGGGGGGGCCGAACACTGAAGCTTTCTTT.

V gene TRBV5-1 combines with J gene TRBJ1-1, with no clear D. V lost 3 bases and J 1 base, leaving 7 bases between the germline ends. Germline CDR1 reads SGHRS; CDR2 reads YFSETQ. The CDR3 is 13 residues long. Here the CDR3 reads CASSWGGNTEAFF. The CDR3 DNA sequence: TGCGCCAGCAGCTGGGGAGGGAACACTGAAGCTTTCTTT.

The genes are TRBV30 and TRBJ1-5, with 7 bases aligning to TRBD1. Germline-derived CDR1 and CDR2 are GTSNPN and SVGIG (reference sequence). Trimming took 1 base from V and 2 from J; bases not matched to a gene: 2. The CDR3 spans 14 residues. CDR3 sequence reads: CAWSATGGNQPQHF. DNA of the CDR3: TGTGCCTGGAGTGCAACAGGGGGCAATCAGCCCCAGCATTTT.

The chain couples TRBV9 to TRBJ1-2; D is undetermined. The CDR3 covers 15 residues. The germline V gene has CDR1 SGDLS and CDR2 YYNGEE. With 0 bases removed from V and 0 bases from J, the gap between germline ends came to 9 bases. The CDR3 region has the DNA TGTGCCAGCAGCGTAGGTACAGACGCTAACTATGGCTACACCTTC. This sequence encodes CASSVGTDANYGYTF.

The sample holds one count of this clone. The CDR3 DNA follows: TGTGCCAGCAGCACAACCTTAGGGGCGGATACGCAGTATTTT. This sequence encodes CASSTTLGADTQYF. This chain links TRBV7-9 with TRBJ2-3; a possible D gene is TRBD1 (5 bases). Per the germline V gene, CDR1 is SEHNR and CDR2 is FQNEAQ (reference sequence). V shed 5 bases and J shed 6 bases, with 15 bases lying between them. The CDR3 has 14 residues. The variable domain in full, completed from reference TRBV7-9 and TRBJ2-3, reads DTGVSQNPRHKITKRGQNVTFRCDPISEHNRLYWYRQTLGQGPEFLTYFQNEAQLEKSRLLSDRFSAERPKGSFSTLEIQRTEQGDSAMYLCASSTTLGADTQYFGPGTRLTVL.

This chain connects TRBV2 to TRBJ1-2; D possibly corresponds to TRBD1 (5 bases). Between the trimmed V and J ends, which lost 8 bases and 6 bases, there was a span of 19 bases. Germline V CDR1 and CDR2: SNHLY, FYNNEI. The CDR3 is 14 amino acids. The CDR3 DNA sequence: TGTGCCAGCGAGTTTTCAGCAGGGTCTGATGGCTACACCTTC. It translates to CASEFSAGSDGYTF.